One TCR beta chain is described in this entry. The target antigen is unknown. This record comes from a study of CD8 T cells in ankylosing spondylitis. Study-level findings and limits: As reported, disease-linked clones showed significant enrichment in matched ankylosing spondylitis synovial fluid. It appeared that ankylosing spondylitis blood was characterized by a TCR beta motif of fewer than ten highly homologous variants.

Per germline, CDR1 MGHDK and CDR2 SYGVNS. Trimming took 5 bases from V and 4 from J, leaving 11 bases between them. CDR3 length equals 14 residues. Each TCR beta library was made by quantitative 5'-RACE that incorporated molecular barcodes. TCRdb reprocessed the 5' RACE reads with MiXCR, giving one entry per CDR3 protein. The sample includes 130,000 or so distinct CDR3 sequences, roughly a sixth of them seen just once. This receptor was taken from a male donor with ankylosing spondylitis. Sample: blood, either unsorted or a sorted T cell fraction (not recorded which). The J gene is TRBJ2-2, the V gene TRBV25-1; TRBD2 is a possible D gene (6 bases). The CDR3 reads CASSPGVSTGELFF. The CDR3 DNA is TGTGCCAGCAGTCCGGGAGTAAGCACCGGGGAGCTGTTTTTT.